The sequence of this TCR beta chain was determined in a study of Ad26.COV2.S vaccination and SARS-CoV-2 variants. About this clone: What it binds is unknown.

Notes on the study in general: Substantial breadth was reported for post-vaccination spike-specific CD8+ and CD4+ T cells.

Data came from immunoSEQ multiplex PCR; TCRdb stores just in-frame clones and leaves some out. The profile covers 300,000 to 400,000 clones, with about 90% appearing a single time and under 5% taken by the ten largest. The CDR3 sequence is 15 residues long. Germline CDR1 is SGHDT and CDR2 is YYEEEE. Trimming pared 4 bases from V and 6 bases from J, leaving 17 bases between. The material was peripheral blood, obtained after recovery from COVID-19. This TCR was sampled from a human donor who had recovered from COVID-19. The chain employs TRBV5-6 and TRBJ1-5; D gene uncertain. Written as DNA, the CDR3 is TGTGCCAGCAGCCGTTACACAAACGGAGGTCAGCCCCAGCATTTT. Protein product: CASSRYTNGGQPQHF.